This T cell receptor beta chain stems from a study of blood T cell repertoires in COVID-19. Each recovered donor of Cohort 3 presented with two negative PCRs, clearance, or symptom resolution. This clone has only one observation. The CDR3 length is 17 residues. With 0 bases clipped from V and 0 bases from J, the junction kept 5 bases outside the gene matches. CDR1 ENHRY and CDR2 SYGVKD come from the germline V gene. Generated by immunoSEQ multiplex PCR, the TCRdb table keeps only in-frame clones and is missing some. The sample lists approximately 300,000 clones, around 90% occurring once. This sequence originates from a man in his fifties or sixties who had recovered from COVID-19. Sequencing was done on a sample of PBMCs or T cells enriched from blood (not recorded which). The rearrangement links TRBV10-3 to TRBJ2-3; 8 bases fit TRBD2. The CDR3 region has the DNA TGTGCCATCAGTGAGTCACATAGCGGGAAGAGCACAGATACGCAGTATTTT. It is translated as CAISESHSGKSTDTQYF.